One and the same sample provided the 7 T cell receptor beta chains below, sequenced in a study of blood T cell repertoires in COVID-19. Clones were sequenced by immunoSEQ multiplex PCR, and TCRdb holds only the in-frame ones, with some missing. Of about 7,500 clones in the sample, over 70% were seen once. Material: peripheral blood. The receptors here all came from a human donor in a cohort sampled during active COVID-19.

This clone is classed as medium-sized. The CDR3 loop is CASSDSGSGYEQYF. The CDR3 DNA reads as TGCGCCAGCAGCGATAGCGGGAGTGGCTACGAGCAGTACTTC. The chain has TRBV10-2 and TRBJ2-7; 9 nucleotides align to TRBD2. Germline V gene data show CDR1 as WSHSY and CDR2 as SAAADI. J gave up 3 bases and V 6 bases, and 6 bases lay outside the gene matches. The CDR3 spans 14 residues.

This clone was recorded only once. In DNA, the CDR3 is TGTGCCAGCAGTAACCGGGACAGGGGGGATCAGCCCCAGCATTTT. Its translation is CASSNRDRGDQPQHF. This sequence joins TRBV28 and TRBJ1-5; TRBD1 aligns across 11 bases. This CDR3 is built from 15 residues. The junction had 5 bases not matched to a gene; V was cut back by 5 bases and J by 5 bases. The germline CDR1 and CDR2 sequences are MDHEN and SYDVKM.

The J gene is TRBJ1-1, the V gene TRBV19, with D possibly matching TRBD1 (5 bases). Per the germline V gene, CDR1 is LNHDA and CDR2 is SQIVND (reference sequence). V gave up 3 bases and J gave up 1 base, with 21 bases separating them. The CDR3 spans 18 residues. CDR3 sequence reads: CASSIGGRGISRNTEAFF. In DNA, the CDR3 is TGTGCCAGTAGTATCGGCGGAAGGGGAATCAGTCGGAACACTGAAGCTTTCTTT.

This clone was detected once. One junction end disagrees with the germline gene, perhaps due to a read error. Different DNA sequences within this sample yield the same CDR3. This chain connects TRBV20-1 to TRBJ2-7; D not certain. CDR1 is DFQATT and CDR2 is SNEGSKA in the germline V gene (reference sequence). The CDR3 consists of 14 residues. CDR3 amino acids: CSASVGLGLYEQYF. The CDR3, as DNA: TGCAGTGCTAGTGTAGGTCTAGGTCTTTACGAGCAGTACTTT.

Here the CDR3 reads CASKPPGSKETQYF. The CDR3 DNA sequence: TGTGCCAGCAAACCCCCAGGGTCAAAAGAGACCCAGTACTTC. V is TRBV7-9 and J is TRBJ2-5; possible D gene TRBD1, 5 bases. V dropped 7 bases and J dropped 3 bases, with 15 bases sitting between them. The CDR3 spans 14 residues. Looked up from germline, CDR1 is SEHNR and CDR2 is FQNEAQ (reference sequence).

This chain connects TRBV7-6 to TRBJ2-1; 7 nucleotides match TRBD2. The germline V gene has CDR1 SGHVS and CDR2 FNYEAQ. The CDR3 runs to 16 residues. V gave up 3 bases and J gave up 5 bases; unmatched junction bases: 10. As DNA, the CDR3 is TGTGCCAGCAGCTTTTCGTCCGGGACTACCGACAATGAGCAGTTCTTC. Its translation is CASSFSSGTTDNEQFF.

J is TRBJ1-4 and V is TRBV12-5; 9 bases fit TRBD1. V shed 1 base, J shed 7 bases, and the junction held 10 bases outside the gene matches. CDR1 LGHNT and CDR2 FRNRAP come from the germline V gene. The length of the CDR3 is 17 residues. CDR3 in amino acids: CASGLALGGQGSEKLFF. CDR3 in DNA: TGTGCTAGTGGTTTGGCGCTTGGGGGACAGGGCAGTGAAAAACTGTTTTTT.